A single sample is the source of the 28 T cell receptor beta chains below, sequenced in a study of OX40 agonist ivuxolimab in advanced cancers. Assay: immunoSEQ multiplex PCR; the TCRdb copy retains only in-frame clones and omits some. The repertoire holds 65,000 to 95,000 clones, roughly nine tenths seen once, with approximately 0.2% in the top ten. The material was CD4+ or CD8+ T cells sorted from blood, obtained in a trial of the OX40 agonist ivuxolimab. The origin of the receptors is an adult with an advanced solid tumor such as melanoma, head and neck, liver or kidney cancer.

The chain recombines TRBV5-1 with TRBJ2-2; D perhaps matches TRBD2 (5 bases). Germline values: CDR1 SGHRS, CDR2 YFSETQ. Trimming stripped 0 bases from V and 2 bases from J, with 17 bases between. This CDR3 is 18 amino acids long. CDR3 nucleotides: TGCGCCAGCAGCTTGGGGGCACTAGAGTGGTCCAACACCGGGGAGCTGTTTTTT. Encoded protein: CASSLGALEWSNTGELFF.

The chain recombines TRBV11-2 with TRBJ2-3, with 11 bases aligning to TRBD2. Germline V gives CDR1 SGHAT, CDR2 FQNNGV. Germline trimming cut 5 bases from V and 4 bases from J; bases unmatched to any gene: 14. The CDR3 consists of 18 residues. The CDR3, as DNA: TGTGCCAGCAGCCCCTTGGGCCTACTAGCGGGAGATGCAGATACGCAGTATTTT. Its protein product is CASSPLGLLAGDADTQYF. Drawing the rest from reference TRBV11-2 and TRBJ2-3, the complete variable domain is EAGVAQSPRYKIIEKRQSVAFWCNPISGHATLYWYQQILGQGPKLLIQFQNNGVVDDSQLPKDRFSAERLKGVDSTLKIQPAKLEDSAVYLCASSPLGLLAGDADTQYFGPGTRLTVL.

V is TRBV19 and J is TRBJ1-1; 8 nucleotides match TRBD1. Germline V gene data show CDR1 as LNHDA and CDR2 as SQIVND (reference sequence). Unmatched junction bases numbered 10, after V lost 9 bases and J lost 1 base. The CDR3 spans 15 residues. The CDR3 protein is CASTEAGGPNTEAFF. The CDR3 DNA follows: TGTGCCAGCACTGAGGCAGGGGGCCCGAACACTGAAGCTTTCTTT.

The chain employs TRBV5-4 and TRBJ2-2, with 13 bases identical to TRBD2. V dropped 2 bases and J dropped 5; count of bases not matched to a gene: 3. Looked up from germline, CDR1 is SGHNT and CDR2 is YYREEE (reference sequence). This CDR3 has 16 amino acids. The CDR3 reads CASSFGLAGVTGELFF. CDR3 bases: TGTGCCAGCAGCTTCGGACTAGCGGGAGTGACCGGGGAGCTGTTTTTT.

The chain employs TRBV11-1 and TRBJ2-4; 7 bases map to TRBD1. The germline gives CDR1 SGHAT, CDR2 FQDESV (reference sequence). V shed 5 bases and J 5 bases; nucleotides not matched to a gene: 6. This CDR3 spans 14 amino acids. The CDR3 nucleotides are TGTGCCAGCAGCAAGGGGGCGCGTCAAAACATTCAGTACTTC. It translates to CASSKGARQNIQYF.

The chain uses TRBV6-1 and TRBJ1-5; 7 nucleotides align to TRBD1. The CDR3 spans 14 residues. Unmatched junction bases numbered 10, after V lost 7 bases and J lost 7 bases. Germline CDR1 and CDR2: MNHNS and SASEGT. The CDR3 DNA is TGTGCCAGCACCCCTGAGACAGGGAGGCAGCCCCAGCATTTT. Amino acids: CASTPETGRQPQHF.

The chain links TRBV10-2 to TRBJ1-3; TRBD1 agrees at 9 bases. Losses at the gene ends were 6 bases for V and 0 bases for J; bases not matched to a gene: 18. Germline loops: CDR1 WSHSY, CDR2 SAAADI. The CDR3 has 20 amino acids. The chain's CDR3 is CASRRQGEPRTSLSGNTIYF. In DNA form, the CDR3 reads TGCGCCAGCAGGAGACAGGGGGAACCTCGAACCTCTCTCTCTGGAAACACCATATATTTT.

The chain is built from TRBV11-2 and TRBJ2-7; D ambiguous. The CDR3 runs 13 residues. CDR1 is SGHAT, CDR2 FQNNGV, per germline. Deletions cut 1 base from V and 3 bases from J, with 7 bases between. The CDR3, as DNA: TGTGCCAGCAGCTTAGGCCAGGACTACGAGCAGTACTTC. Protein product: CASSLGQDYEQYF. The entire variable domain, with the rest obtained from reference TRBV11-2 and TRBJ2-7, is as follows: EAGVAQSPRYKIIEKRQSVAFWCNPISGHATLYWYQQILGQGPKLLIQFQNNGVVDDSQLPKDRFSAERLKGVDSTLKIQPAKLEDSAVYLCASSLGQDYEQYFGPGTRLTVT.

The rearrangement uses TRBV7-9 and TRBJ2-5, with D uncertain. CDR3 length equals 16 residues. V was trimmed by 1 base and J by 5 bases, leaving 17 bases between them. In germline, CDR1 is SEHNR, CDR2 FQNEAQ (reference sequence). The CDR3 DNA reads TGTGCCAGCAGCTTAGTCTGGGGAATCATCCGGGAGACCCAGTACTTC. Amino acids: CASSLVWGIIRETQYF.

This clone appeared once. V is TRBV28 and J is TRBJ1-3; possible D gene TRBD1, 5 bases. The V gene's germline CDR1 is MDHEN and CDR2 SYDVKM. The CDR3 is 13 residues long. The ends were cut back, 8 bases at V and 4 bases at J, with 12 bases in the middle. The CDR3 DNA is TGTGCCAGCTGGGGGTCCCCAGGAAACACCATATATTTT. It codes for CASWGSPGNTIYF.

In this sample, this clone turned up once. The chain employs TRBV7-9 and TRBJ1-2, with 10 bases that match TRBD1. Germline V CDR1 and CDR2: SEHNR, FQNEAQ (reference sequence). The CDR3 runs 13 residues. With 5 bases clipped from V and 6 bases from J, the junction kept 3 bases outside the gene matches. Here the CDR3 reads CASSTDRGHGYTF. The CDR3 nucleotides are TGTGCCAGCAGCACCGACAGGGGGCATGGCTACACCTTC.

V gene TRBV19 combines with J gene TRBJ1-1; D is possibly TRBD1 (6 bases). Germline-derived CDR1 and CDR2 are LNHDA and SQIVND (reference sequence). The germline V and J ends were trimmed by 5 bases and 1 base, with 20 bases remaining between them. There are 17 residues in the CDR3. As DNA, the CDR3 is TGTGCCAGTAGTCCAACCCCGAGGGGGTTGAGGAACACTGAAGCTTTCTTT. This encodes CASSPTPRGLRNTEAFF.

The V and J genes are TRBV2 and TRBJ2-5; D may be TRBD1 (6 bases). The V gene lost 10 bases and the J gene lost 2 bases, with 14 bases spanning the gap. The CDR3 length is 13 residues. Germline CDR1 and CDR2: SNHLY and FYNNEI. The CDR3 reads CATRRTVQETQYF. CDR3 sequence (DNA): TGTGCCACCCGCCGGACAGTTCAAGAGACCCAGTACTTC.

The chain combines TRBV30 with TRBJ2-5; 7 positions agree with TRBD1. The CDR3 spans 13 residues. Germline V gene sequence: CDR1 GTSNPN, CDR2 SVGIG (reference sequence). After removal of 0 bases from V and 5 bases from J, the junction contained 3 bases not matched to a gene. CDR3 nucleotide sequence: TGTGCCTGGAGTGTAGGACAGGCTGAGACCCAGTACTTC. It codes for CAWSVGQAETQYF.

The chain joins TRBV11-2 to TRBJ1-4; D ambiguous. CDR1 and CDR2 (germline): SGHAT, FQNNGV. The CDR3 totals 13 residues. V was trimmed by 5 bases and J by 3 bases, leaving 7 bases between them. CDR3 loop: CASSPAPNEKLFF. The CDR3 region has the DNA TGTGCCAGCAGCCCAGCCCCTAATGAAAAACTGTTTTTT.

V usage is TRBV11-2 and J usage is TRBJ2-5, with TRBD2 matching 8 bases. The V gene's germline CDR1 is SGHAT and CDR2 FQNNGV. V trimming: 6 bases; J trimming: 5 bases; junction bases outside the gene matches: 14. The CDR3 loop spans 16 amino acids. This chain's CDR3 is CASSQKGKAGVETQYF. The DNA for the CDR3 is TGTGCCAGCAGTCAGAAGGGGAAAGCGGGAGTCGAGACCCAGTACTTC.

This rearrangement joins TRBV5-4 to TRBJ2-7, with 11 positions matching TRBD2. The CDR3 is 19 residues long. CDR1 and CDR2 (germline): SGHNT, YYREEE (reference sequence). V lost 3 bases to trimming and J lost 1 base; unmatched junction nucleotides: 15. In DNA, the CDR3 is TGTGCCAGCAGCTCGCGAACTAGCGGGAGTTCCCTTAGGTCCTACGAGCAGTACTTC. It encodes CASSSRTSGSSLRSYEQYF.

The table lists this clone with a count of one. This rearrangement joins TRBV19 to TRBJ1-5; D is ambiguous. Trimming removed 4 bases at V and 1 base at J, with 14 bases between. The CDR3 loop spans 16 amino acids. The germline gives CDR1 LNHDA, CDR2 SQIVND (reference sequence). CDR3: CASSRVTPVSNQPQHF. DNA of the CDR3: TGTGCCAGTAGTAGGGTGACCCCGGTAAGCAATCAGCCCCAGCATTTT.

J is TRBJ2-1 and V is TRBV5-1; the match to TRBD2 covers 8 bases. Germline-derived CDR1 and CDR2 are SGHRS and YFSETQ. The CDR3 spans 16 residues. Losses at the gene ends were 4 bases for V and 4 bases for J; bases not matched to a gene: 10. The CDR3 coding sequence is TGCGCCAGCAGCCCGACCGAGAGCGGGAGTTACAATGAGCAGTTCTTC. Residues: CASSPTESGSYNEQFF.

This sequence joins TRBV29-1 and TRBJ2-7; a weak D match, TRBD2 (5 bases). Germline values: CDR1 SQVTM, CDR2 ANQGSEA. The V gene lost 4 bases and the J gene lost 4 bases, with 17 bases spanning the gap. This CDR3 comprises 14 residues. The CDR3 loop is CSVVLRGALYEQYF. The CDR3 DNA sequence: TGCAGCGTTGTCCTCCGGGGAGCCCTGTACGAGCAGTACTTC.

This clone was seen a single time. The rearrangement links TRBV5-6 to TRBJ2-1, with 12 bases that match TRBD2. Trimming removed 0 bases from V and 8 bases from J; junction bases left unmatched: 3. Germline assignment: CDR1 SGHDT and CDR2 YYEEEE. The CDR3 loop spans 15 amino acids. The DNA of the CDR3 is TGTGCCAGCAGCTTGGGACTAGCGGGGGTCTATGAGCAGTTCTTC. Its protein is CASSLGLAGVYEQFF.

This chain joins TRBV9 and TRBJ2-3; 7 nucleotides line up with TRBD2. The length of the CDR3 is 15 residues. Germline values: CDR1 SGDLS, CDR2 YYNGEE. J gave up 3 bases and V 0 bases, and 4 bases lay outside the gene matches. The CDR3: CASSVESGMTDTQYF. CDR3 coding DNA: TGTGCCAGCAGCGTAGAGAGCGGGATGACAGATACGCAGTATTTT.

V usage is TRBV5-1 and J usage is TRBJ2-1, with 11 bases aligning to TRBD2. The CDR3 has 14 amino acids. The germline V gene has CDR1 SGHRS and CDR2 YFSETQ. V shed 1 base and J 9 bases; nucleotides not matched to a gene: 3. In DNA form, the CDR3 reads TGCGCCAGCAGCTTGCACGGGACTAGCGGTGAGCAGTTCTTC. Translating gives CASSLHGTSGEQFF.

This clone is a singleton in its sample. CDR3 DNA: TGCGCCAGCAGCTTGAAGCGGGACCCCTACGAGCAGTACTTC. Its protein product is CASSLKRDPYEQYF. J is TRBJ2-7 and V is TRBV5-1, with 7 nucleotides matching TRBD2. The CDR3 contains 14 residues. Germline CDR1 is SGHRS and CDR2 is YFSETQ. The V gene end was trimmed by 1 base and the J gene end by 2 bases; junction bases not matched to a gene: 3.

The rearrangement links TRBV5-4 to TRBJ1-2; the D is unclear. Trimming took off 0 bases at V and 1 base at J, with 7 bases between the two ends. CDR3 length: 14 amino acids. Germline V gene sequence: CDR1 SGHNT, CDR2 YYREEE (reference sequence). The CDR3 loop is CASSLDRVNYGYTF. Written as DNA, the CDR3 is TGTGCCAGCAGCTTGGACCGCGTTAACTATGGCTACACCTTC.

This clone was recorded only once. V is TRBV5-1 and J is TRBJ2-7; 8 bases are a match to TRBD2. This CDR3 is 16 amino acids long. The V gene's germline CDR1 is SGHRS and CDR2 YFSETQ. V lost 4 bases, J lost 5 bases, and 14 bases stayed unmatched. The CDR3, as DNA: TGCGCCAGCAGCCAGGAATTGGTCGGGACTAGACACGAGCAGTACTTC. It yields the protein CASSQELVGTRHEQYF.

This clone was counted a single time. The CDR3 sequence is CASSLSSNSGNTIYF. CDR3 nucleotides: TGTGCCAGCAGCTTATCTTCAAACTCTGGAAACACCATATATTTT. The genes are TRBV11-2 and TRBJ1-3; the D is unclear. The V end lost 2 bases, the J end lost 0 bases, and 8 bases lay between the germline ends. CDR1 and CDR2 from the germline V gene are SGHAT and FQNNGV. The length of the CDR3 is 15 residues.

V and J are TRBV10-3 and TRBJ2-3; D is unclear. V was clipped by 8 bases and J by 4 bases, with 7 bases between them. CDR3 length: 11 residues. Germline V gives CDR1 ENHRY, CDR2 SYGVKD. The CDR3 protein is CAISQADTQYF. The CDR3 coding sequence is TGTGCCATCTCGCAGGCAGATACGCAGTATTTT.